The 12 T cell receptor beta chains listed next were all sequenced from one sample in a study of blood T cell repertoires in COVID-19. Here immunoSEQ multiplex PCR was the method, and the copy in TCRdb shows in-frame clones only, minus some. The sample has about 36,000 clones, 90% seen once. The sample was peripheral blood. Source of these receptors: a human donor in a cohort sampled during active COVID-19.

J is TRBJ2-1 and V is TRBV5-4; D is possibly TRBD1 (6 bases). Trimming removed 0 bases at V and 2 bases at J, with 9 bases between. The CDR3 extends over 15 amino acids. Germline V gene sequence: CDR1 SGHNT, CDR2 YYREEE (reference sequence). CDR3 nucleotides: TGTGCCAGCAGCTTGGAGGCAGGGGCCTACAATGAGCAGTTCTTC. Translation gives CASSLEAGAYNEQFF.

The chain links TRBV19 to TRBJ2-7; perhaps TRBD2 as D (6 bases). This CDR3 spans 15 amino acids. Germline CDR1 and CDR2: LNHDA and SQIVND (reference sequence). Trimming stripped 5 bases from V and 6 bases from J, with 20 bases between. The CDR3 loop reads CASSFFRWQGLEQYF. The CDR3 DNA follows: TGTGCCAGTAGTTTCTTCCGGTGGCAGGGACTCGAGCAGTACTTC. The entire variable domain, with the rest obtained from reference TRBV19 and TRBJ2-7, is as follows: DGGITQSPKYLFRKEGQNVTLSCEQNLNHDAMYWYRQDPGQGLRLIYYSQIVNDFQKGDIAEGYSVSREKKESFPLTVTSAQKNPTAFYLCASSFFRWQGLEQYFGPGTRLTVT.

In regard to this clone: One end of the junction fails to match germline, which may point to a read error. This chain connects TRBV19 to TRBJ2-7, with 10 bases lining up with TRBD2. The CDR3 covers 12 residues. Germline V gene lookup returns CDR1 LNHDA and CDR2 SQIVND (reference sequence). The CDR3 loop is CASSTRRSGRVF. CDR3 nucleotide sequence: TGTGCCAGTAGTACCCGGAGAAGCGGGAGGGTCTTC.

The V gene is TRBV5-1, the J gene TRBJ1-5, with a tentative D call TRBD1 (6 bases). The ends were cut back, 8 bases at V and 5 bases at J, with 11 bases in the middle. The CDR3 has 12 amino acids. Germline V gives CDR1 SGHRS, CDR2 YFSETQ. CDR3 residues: CARRGKYQPQHF. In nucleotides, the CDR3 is TGCGCCAGGAGGGGGAAATATCAGCCCCAGCATTTT. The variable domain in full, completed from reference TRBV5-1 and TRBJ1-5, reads KAGVTQTPRYLIKTRGQQVTLSCSPISGHRSVSWYQQTPGQGLQFLFEYFSETQRNKGNFPGRFSGRQFSNSRSEMNVSTLELGDSALYLCARRGKYQPQHFGDGTRLSIL.

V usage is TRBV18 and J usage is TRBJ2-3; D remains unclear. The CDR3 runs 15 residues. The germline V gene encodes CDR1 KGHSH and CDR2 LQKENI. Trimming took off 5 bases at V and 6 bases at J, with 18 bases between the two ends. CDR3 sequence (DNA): TGTGCCAGCTCAATGGTCTTGCTCGTGAGGGATACGCAGTATTTT. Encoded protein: CASSMVLLVRDTQYF.

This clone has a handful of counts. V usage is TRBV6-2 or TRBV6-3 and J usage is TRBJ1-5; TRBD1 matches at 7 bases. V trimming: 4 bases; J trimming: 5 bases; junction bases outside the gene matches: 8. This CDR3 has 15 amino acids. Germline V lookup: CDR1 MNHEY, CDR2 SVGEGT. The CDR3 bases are TGTGCCAGCAGTTCCCGACAGGGAGAATATCAGCCCCAGCATTTT. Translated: CASSSRQGEYQPQHF.

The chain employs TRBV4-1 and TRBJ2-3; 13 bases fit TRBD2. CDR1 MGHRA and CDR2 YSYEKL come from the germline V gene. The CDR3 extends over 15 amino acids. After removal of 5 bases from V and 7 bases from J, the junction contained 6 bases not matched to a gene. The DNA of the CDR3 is TGCGCCAGCAGCGGGACTAGCGGGAACGGCAATACGCAGTATTTT. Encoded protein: CASSGTSGNGNTQYF.

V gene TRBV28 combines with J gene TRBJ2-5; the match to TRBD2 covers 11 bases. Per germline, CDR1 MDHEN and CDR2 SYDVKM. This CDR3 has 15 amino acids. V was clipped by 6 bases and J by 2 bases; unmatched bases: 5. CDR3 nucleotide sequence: TGTGCCAGCAGGGCTAGCGGGAGGCCACAAGAGACCCAGTACTTC. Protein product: CASRASGRPQETQYF.

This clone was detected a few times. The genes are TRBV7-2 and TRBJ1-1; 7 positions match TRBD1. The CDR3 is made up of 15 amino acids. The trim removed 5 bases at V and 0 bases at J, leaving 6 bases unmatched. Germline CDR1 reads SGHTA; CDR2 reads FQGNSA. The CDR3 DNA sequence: TGTGCCAGCAGCCCAAGACAGGGATTGAACACTGAAGCTTTCTTT. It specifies CASSPRQGLNTEAFF.

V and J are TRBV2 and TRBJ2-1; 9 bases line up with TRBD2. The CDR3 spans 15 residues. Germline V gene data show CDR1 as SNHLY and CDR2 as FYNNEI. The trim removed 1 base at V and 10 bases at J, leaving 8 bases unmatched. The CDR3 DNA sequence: TGTGCCAGCAGTGAAGGTCTAGCGGGACAGACGGAGCAGTTCTTC. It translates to CASSEGLAGQTEQFF.

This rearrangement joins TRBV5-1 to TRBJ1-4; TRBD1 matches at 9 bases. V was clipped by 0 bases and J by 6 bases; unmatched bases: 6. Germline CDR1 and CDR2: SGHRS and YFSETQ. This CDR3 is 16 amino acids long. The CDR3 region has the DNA TGCGCCAGCAGCTTGGAGGGGACAGGGTTATATGAAAAACTGTTTTTT. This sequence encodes CASSLEGTGLYEKLFF.

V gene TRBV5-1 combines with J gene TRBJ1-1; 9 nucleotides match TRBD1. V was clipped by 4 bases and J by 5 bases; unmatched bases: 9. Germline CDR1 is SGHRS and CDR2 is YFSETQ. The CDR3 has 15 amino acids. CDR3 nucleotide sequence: TGCGCCAGCAGCCTCGGACAGGGGCGGAGTACTGAAGCTTTCTTT. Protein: CASSLGQGRSTEAFF. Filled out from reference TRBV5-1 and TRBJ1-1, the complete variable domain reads KAGVTQTPRYLIKTRGQQVTLSCSPISGHRSVSWYQQTPGQGLQFLFEYFSETQRNKGNFPGRFSGRQFSNSRSEMNVSTLELGDSALYLCASSLGQGRSTEAFFGQGTRLTVV.